This is a list of T cell receptor beta chains from one sample in a study of blood T cell repertoires in COVID-19. TCRdb keeps only in-frame clones here, not all; method: immunoSEQ multiplex PCR. The sample shows around 15,000 clones, 70% to 90% of them seen only once. The sample taken for sequencing was peripheral blood. All receptors come from a man between 70 and 80 years old in a cohort sampled during active COVID-19. The CDR3 runs from the conserved cysteine through the conserved F or W. The order of the fields is V gene, CDR3 protein.

V: TRBV5-6; CDR3: CASSHDRDSPYNEQFF
V: TRBV4-1; CDR3: CASSPMGQGGTEAFF
V: TRBV2; CDR3: CASEADRGGNQPQHF
V: TRBV2; CDR3: CASSETGSSSYEQYF
V: TRBV7-9; CDR3: CASSLAGGAEAYEQYF
V: TRBV4-3; CDR3: CASSQERGQGASGANVLTF
V: TRBV15; CDR3: CATSSIYRDSNYGYTF
V: TRBV7-2; CDR3: CASSLEQGYEQFF
V: TRBV19; CDR3: CASSMLGRVAGELFF
V: TRBV7-3; CDR3: CASSPTLGGNEQFF
V: TRBV7-2; CDR3: CASKRDRVYSPLHF
V: TRBV5-1; CDR3: CASSEIDRGTEAFF
V: TRBV7-9; CDR3: CASSLAEQSGGYTF
V: TRBV2; CDR3: CASSVQGNSPLHF
V: TRBV13; CDR3: CASSPLKEGLKDEQYF
V: TRBV18; CDR3: CASSPQDFANTGELFF
V: TRBV19; CDR3: CASTSLGSSYNEQFF
V: TRBV10-3; CDR3: CAIRGEGGSNQPQHF
V: TRBV19; CDR3: CASNPGQSYEQYF
V: TRBV5-5; CDR3: CASSLTETGESYGYTF
V: TRBV19; CDR3: CASGDPSGNYNEQFF
V: TRBV27; CDR3: CAKTAYTTSGRYEQYF
V: TRBV21-1; CDR3: CASSKIPETGGLDYGYTF
V: TRBV20-1; CDR3: CSASGQAVFWNEQFF
V: TRBV7-7; CDR3: CASSPPRSRANVLTF
V: TRBV12-3/TRBV12-4; CDR3: CASRDRGIETQYF
V: TRBV28; CDR3: CASSRRGPIYNEQFF
V: TRBV28; CDR3: CASSNSGRNLYEQYF
V: TRBV5-1; CDR3: CASSSRQGSSEQFF
V: TRBV7-9; CDR3: CASSLGRDYGYTF
V: TRBV2; CDR3: CASSVGRLNYGYTF
V: TRBV7-2; CDR3: CASSPGTGAKGTGYTF
V: TRBV18; CDR3: CASSREDTQYF
V: TRBV18; CDR3: CASSPLQDRGRNEQYF
V: TRBV19; CDR3: CASSRTGTGSQPQHF
V: TRBV28; CDR3: CASSWLGRYGYTF
V: TRBV6-5; CDR3: CASSYVLAGWIHEQFF
V: TRBV6-6; CDR3: CASSSVETQYF
V: TRBV6-1; CDR3: CASSETEWANQPQHF
V: TRBV28; CDR3: CASSAPGGHEQYF
V: TRBV30; CDR3: CAWSVGGEADTQYF
V: TRBV10-1; CDR3: CASRSGTGVGEQFF
V: TRBV6-4; CDR3: CASSGNAGPGTEGGYTF
V: TRBV10-2; CDR3: CASSDGRGFTEAFF
V: TRBV12-3/TRBV12-4; CDR3: CASGLRGTGELFF
V: TRBV5-4; CDR3: CASSSGQGSDEQYF
V: TRBV5-1; CDR3: CASSSRQGIGYEQYF
V: TRBV6-1; CDR3: CASSEGTASYEQYF
V: TRBV11-2; CDR3: CASRIDTGELFF
V: TRBV5-6; CDR3: CASSPDREVHYEQYF
V: TRBV7-9; CDR3: CASSLVQGAETQYF
V: TRBV7-3; CDR3: CASSLMAGSSYNEQFF
V: TRBV11-2; CDR3: CASSQDRGYSYEQYF
V: TRBV6-2/TRBV6-3; CDR3: CASSYSGGSTEAFF
V: TRBV29-1; CDR3: CSVEDPSGIEQFF
V: TRBV30; CDR3: CAWSGQAGGYTF
V: TRBV2; CDR3: CASKIETVNTGELFF
V: TRBV5-5; CDR3: CASSQADSGRDSYEQYF
V: TRBV9; CDR3: CASSGGTGVSTDTQYF